Sequencing of this T cell receptor beta chain was carried out in a study of radiotherapy plus CTLA-4 blockade in lung cancer. Overall study results and limits: Response was reportedly best predicted by early blood T cell clone dynamics, with interferon-beta. Tumor-derived TCR clones expanded in blood after radiotherapy plus ipilimumab.

Clones were sequenced by immunoSEQ multiplex PCR, and TCRdb holds only the in-frame ones, with some missing. The table has tens of thousands of clones, around 71% seen once. On this clone: No antigen is known for it.

The origin of this receptor is a human donor with non-small cell lung cancer whose response to radiotherapy plus ipilimumab could not be evaluated. Sequenced here: peripheral blood, sampled from a patient treated with radiotherapy plus ipilimumab.

CDR3 nucleotide sequence: TGTGCCAGCATCCGACAGGAAAATCAGCCCCAGCATTTT. It specifies CASIRQENQPQHF. The chain is built from TRBV6-6 and TRBJ1-5, with D possibly TRBD1 on 6 matching bases. V lost 7 bases and J 4 bases, leaving 11 bases between the germline ends. The CDR3 is 13 residues long. CDR1 and CDR2 (germline): MNHNY, SVGAGI (reference sequence).